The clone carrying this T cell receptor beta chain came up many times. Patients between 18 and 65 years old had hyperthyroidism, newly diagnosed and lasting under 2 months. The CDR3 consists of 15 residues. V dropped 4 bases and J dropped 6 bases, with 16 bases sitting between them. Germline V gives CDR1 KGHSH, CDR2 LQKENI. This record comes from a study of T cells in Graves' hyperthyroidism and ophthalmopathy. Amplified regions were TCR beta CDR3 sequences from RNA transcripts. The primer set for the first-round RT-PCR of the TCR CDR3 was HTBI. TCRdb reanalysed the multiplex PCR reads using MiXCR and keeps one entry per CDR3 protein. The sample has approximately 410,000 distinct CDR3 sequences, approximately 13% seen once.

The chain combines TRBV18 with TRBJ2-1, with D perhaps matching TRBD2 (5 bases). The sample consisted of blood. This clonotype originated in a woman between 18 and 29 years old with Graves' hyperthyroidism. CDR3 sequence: CASSHPITRGNEQFF. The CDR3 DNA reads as TGTGCCAGCTCACACCCCATTACACGGGGCAATGAGCAGTTCTTC.